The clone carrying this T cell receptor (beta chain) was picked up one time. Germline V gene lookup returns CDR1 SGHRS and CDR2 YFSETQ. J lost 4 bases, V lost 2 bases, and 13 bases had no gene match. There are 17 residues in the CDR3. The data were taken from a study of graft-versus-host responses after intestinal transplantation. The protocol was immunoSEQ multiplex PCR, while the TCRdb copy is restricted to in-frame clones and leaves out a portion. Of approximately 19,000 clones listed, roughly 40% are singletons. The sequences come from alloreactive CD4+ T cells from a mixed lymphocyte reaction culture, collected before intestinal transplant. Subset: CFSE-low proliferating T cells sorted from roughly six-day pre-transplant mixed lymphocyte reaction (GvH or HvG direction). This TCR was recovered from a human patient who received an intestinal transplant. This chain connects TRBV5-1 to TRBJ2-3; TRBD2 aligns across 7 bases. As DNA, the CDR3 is TGCGCCAGCAGCTTAACGCCAGATCTTCGGGGGGCAGATACGCAGTATTTT. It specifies CASSLTPDLRGADTQYF.